The 16 T cell receptor beta chains given below trace back to one sample, sequenced in a study of T cells in tumors after PD-1 blockade. The assay was immunoSEQ multiplex PCR, and TCRdb's table has in-frame clones only and misses some. The data hold around 14,000 clones, with around 62% observed a single time. The sample in question was tumor tissue, obtained after anti-PD-1 treatment. These receptors all come from a human donor with cutaneous squamous cell carcinoma.

This clone is judged medium-sized. V and J are TRBV7-9 and TRBJ2-2; D is undetermined. Germline CDR1 reads SEHNR; CDR2 reads FQNEAQ (reference sequence). The CDR3 runs 12 residues. V was shortened by 5 bases and J by 7 bases, with 8 bases between the two germline ends. The CDR3 sequence is CASSPIGGELFF. The CDR3 bases are TGTGCCAGCAGCCCTATAGGCGGGGAGCTGTTTTTT.

V usage is TRBV10-2 and J usage is TRBJ2-3; D perhaps matches TRBD2 (6 bases). The CDR3 sequence is 14 residues long. CDR1 WSHSY and CDR2 SAAADI come from the germline V gene. Trimming took off 8 bases at V and 0 bases at J, with 12 bases between the two ends. CDR3 sequence: CASALSGSTDTQYF. The CDR3 region has the DNA TGCGCCAGCGCCCTAAGCGGGAGCACAGATACGCAGTATTTT.

The rearrangement uses TRBV7-3 and TRBJ2-2; no clear D gene. The V and J ends lost 4 bases and 2 bases respectively, with 11 bases between them. Germline loops: CDR1 SGHTA, CDR2 FQGTGA. The CDR3 extends over 15 amino acids. The CDR3 loop reads CASSSDPLNTGELFF. The CDR3 bases are TGTGCCAGCAGCTCAGACCCTCTCAACACCGGGGAGCTGTTTTTT.

This clone is a singleton in its sample. The J gene is TRBJ1-5, the V gene TRBV28; 7 positions match TRBD1. Germline V lookup: CDR1 MDHEN, CDR2 SYDVKM. The length of the CDR3 is 18 residues. Trimming removed 7 bases from V and 2 bases from J; junction bases left unmatched: 17. The CDR3 loop is CASTNGINRGLRNQPQHF. The CDR3 DNA is TGTGCCAGCACCAACGGGATTAACAGGGGACTCCGCAATCAGCCCCAGCATTTT. The full variable domain, in which reference TRBV28 and TRBJ1-5 provide the parts outside the CDR3, is DVKVTQSSRYLVKRTGEKVFLECVQDMDHENMFWYRQDPGLGLRLIYFSYDVKMKEKGDIPEGYSVSREKKERFSLILESASTNQTSMYLCASTNGINRGLRNQPQHFGDGTRLSIL.

This clone occurred a few times. The chain combines TRBV4-3 with TRBJ1-5; D is perhaps TRBD1 (5 bases). The CDR3 spans 15 residues. Germline assignment: CDR1 LGHNA and CDR2 YSLEER. The V gene lost 1 base and the J gene lost 1 base, with 8 bases spanning the gap. For the CDR3, the DNA is TGCGCCAGCAGCCAAGGGGGGGGGAGCAATCAGCCCCAGCATTTT. This gives the protein CASSQGGGSNQPQHF.

The V gene is TRBV5-4, the J gene TRBJ2-7, with D perhaps TRBD1 (6 bases). The CDR3 has 15 residues. CDR1 SGHNT and CDR2 YYREEE come from the germline V gene (reference sequence). Trimming pared 0 bases from V and 0 bases from J, leaving 10 bases between. The CDR3 region is CASSLGDTVSYEQYF. The CDR3 region has the DNA TGTGCCAGCAGCTTGGGGGACACGGTCTCCTACGAGCAGTACTTC.

About this clone itself: The junction departs from the called germline gene at one end, perhaps through a read error. The chain recombines TRBV12-3 or TRBV12-4 with TRBJ2-3; the D is unclear. The CDR3 covers 11 residues. CDR3 region: CASSIADTQYF. For the CDR3, the DNA is TGTGCCAGCAGTATAGCAGATACGCAGTATTTT.

The chain combines TRBV6-6 with TRBJ1-3; unclear D gene. CDR3 length: 14 residues. Germline V gene sequence: CDR1 MNHNY, CDR2 SVGAGI (reference sequence). V was pared by 7 bases and J by 4 bases, with 14 bases between. The CDR3 DNA is TGTGCCAGCAACCTAGACATCTCCGGAAACACCATATATTTT. Translated, it gives CASNLDISGNTIYF.

The rearrangement links TRBV3-1 (or the pseudogene TRBV3-2) to TRBJ1-2; unclear D gene. Trimming took 3 bases from V and 7 from J, leaving 18 bases between them. The CDR3 is 15 amino acids. Germline loops: CDR1 LGHDT, CDR2 YNNKEL (reference sequence). CDR3 sequence reads: CASSQVRNTWGGYTF. In DNA form, the CDR3 reads TGTGCCAGCAGCCAGGTTCGGAATACCTGGGGTGGCTACACCTTC.

This chain connects TRBV30 to TRBJ1-6; TRBD1 agrees at 8 bases. Per germline, CDR1 GTSNPN and CDR2 SVGIG (reference sequence). The CDR3 is 15 amino acids. V was clipped by 3 bases and J by 10 bases; unmatched bases: 11. As DNA, the CDR3 is TGTGCCTGGAGAATAGTGACAGGGGCTCGGTCACCCCTCCACTTT. Residues: CAWRIVTGARSPLHF. The entire variable domain, with the rest obtained from reference TRBV30 and TRBJ1-6, is as follows: SQTIHQWPATLVQPVGSPLSLECTVEGTSNPNLYWYRQAAGRGLQLLFYSVGIGQISSEVPQNLSASRPQDRQFILSSKKLLLSDSGFYLCAWRIVTGARSPLHFGNGTRLTVT.

The rearrangement links TRBV18 to TRBJ1-5; D is unresolved. V lost 3 bases to trimming and J lost 7 bases, with 16 bases between them. The CDR3 spans 15 residues. From germline, CDR1 is KGHSH and CDR2 LQKENI. CDR3: CASSPPGPRKQPQHF. The CDR3 DNA sequence: TGTGCCAGCTCACCCCCCGGACCTCGAAAGCAGCCCCAGCATTTT.

The J gene is TRBJ2-1, the V gene TRBV19; TRBD2 aligns across 9 bases. Germline V gives CDR1 LNHDA, CDR2 SQIVND (reference sequence). The CDR3 totals 15 residues. Trimming took 4 bases from V and 3 from J; bases not matched to a gene: 4. This chain's CDR3 is CASSSSGGNYNEQFF. As DNA, the CDR3 is TGTGCCAGTAGTAGCAGCGGGGGGAACTACAATGAGCAGTTCTTC.

By sample fraction, this clone is medium-sized. The chain combines TRBV29-1 with TRBJ2-1; D assignment may be TRBD1 or TRBD2 (5 bases each). V lost 3 bases to trimming and J lost 2 bases, with 14 bases between them. Germline CDR1 SQVTM, CDR2 ANQGSEA. This CDR3 comprises 15 residues. The CDR3 loop is CSVDEGTKAYNEQFF. The DNA of the CDR3 is TGCAGCGTTGATGAGGGGACGAAGGCCTACAATGAGCAGTTCTTC.

This clone was seen just once. The chain is built from TRBV28 and TRBJ1-2; 8 nucleotides match TRBD1. V shed 6 bases and J 5 bases; nucleotides not matched to a gene: 8. Germline lookup yields CDR1 MDHEN and CDR2 SYDVKM. The CDR3 is 14 residues long. In nucleotides, the CDR3 is TGTGCCAGCAGACAGGACAGGGTTCGGTATGGCTACACCTTC. Protein product: CASRQDRVRYGYTF.

In this sample, this clone turned up a few times. The rearrangement uses TRBV11-3 and TRBJ2-1; D gene unclear. The V and J ends lost 1 base and 9 bases respectively, with 7 bases between them. The CDR3 has 12 amino acids. The germline V gene encodes CDR1 SGHNT and CDR2 YENEEA. The CDR3 region is CASSLVTIEQFF. Here the CDR3 DNA reads TGTGCCAGCAGCTTAGTGACAATTGAGCAGTTCTTC.

CDR3 sequence: CASSEEGDLNQPQHF. The CDR3 nucleotides are TGCGCCAGCAGCGAGGAGGGAGATCTCAATCAGCCCCAGCATTTT. The chain has TRBV5-1 and TRBJ1-5; D gene ambiguous. Germline values: CDR1 SGHRS, CDR2 YFSETQ. Trimming stripped 4 bases from V and 3 bases from J, with 14 bases between. This CDR3 contains 15 residues.